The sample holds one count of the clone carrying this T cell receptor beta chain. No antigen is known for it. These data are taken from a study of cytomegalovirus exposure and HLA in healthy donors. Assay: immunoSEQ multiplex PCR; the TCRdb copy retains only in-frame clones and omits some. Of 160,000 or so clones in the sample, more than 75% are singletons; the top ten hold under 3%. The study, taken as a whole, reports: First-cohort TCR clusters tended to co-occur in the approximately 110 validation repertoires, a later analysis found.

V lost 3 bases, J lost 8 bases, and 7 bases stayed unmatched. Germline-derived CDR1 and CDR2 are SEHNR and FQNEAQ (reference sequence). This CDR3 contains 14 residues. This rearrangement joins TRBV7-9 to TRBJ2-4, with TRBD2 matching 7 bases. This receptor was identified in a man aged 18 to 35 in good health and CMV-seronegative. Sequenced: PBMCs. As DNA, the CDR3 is TGTGCCAGCAGCTTGGGGGGGACCCTGGACATTCAGTACTTC. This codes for CASSLGGTLDIQYF. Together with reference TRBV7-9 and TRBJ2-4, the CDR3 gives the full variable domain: DTGVSQNPRHKITKRGQNVTFRCDPISEHNRLYWYRQTLGQGPEFLTYFQNEAQLEKSRLLSDRFSAERPKGSFSTLEIQRTEQGDSAMYLCASSLGGTLDIQYFGAGTRLSVL.